This entry lists 21 T cell receptor beta chains sequenced from one sample in a study of shared clonotypes between healthy human individuals. Only in-frame clones appear in the TCRdb table, and some are missing; sequencing was by immunoSEQ multiplex PCR. In the table there are millions of clones, approximately 95% of which are singletons. The naive CD8 fraction comprised CD45RO-negative cells positively selected for CCR7 and excluded terminally differentiated effector memory CD45RA+ cells. The sample taken for sequencing was naive CD8+ T cells sorted from blood. These receptors all come from a man aged 18 to 35 in good health.

The chain joins TRBV10-2 to TRBJ1-5; tentatively, D is TRBD1 (6 bases). CDR1 is WSHSY, CDR2 SAAADI, per germline. The CDR3 sequence is 15 residues long. The V end lost 2 bases, the J end lost 5 bases, and 13 bases lay between the germline ends. The CDR3 nucleotides read TGCGCCAGCAGTGAGAGGGAGGGGGGCTATCAGCCCCAGCATTTT. This codes for CASSEREGGYQPQHF.

The chain joins TRBV5-4 to TRBJ1-1; possible D gene TRBD1, 5 bases. V was cut by 5 bases and J by 10 bases, with 18 bases left in between. The CDR3 extends over 13 amino acids. CDR1 and CDR2 (germline): SGHNT, YYREEE (reference sequence). The CDR3 nucleotides are TGTGCCAGCAGTGGGGCTACTTCGGGTGGAGCTTTCTTT. This codes for CASSGATSGGAFF.

The chain recombines TRBV6-5 with TRBJ1-5; D ambiguous. V gave up 0 bases and J gave up 6 bases, with 6 bases separating them. This CDR3 is 13 amino acids long. Germline lookup yields CDR1 MNHEY and CDR2 SVGAGI. The DNA of the CDR3 is TGTGCCAGCAGTTACTCGAACGCTCAGCCCCAGCATTTT. Translated, it gives CASSYSNAQPQHF.

The rearrangement links TRBV15 to TRBJ1-5, with 7 bases lining up with TRBD1. Germline-derived CDR1 and CDR2 are LNHNV and YYDKDF (reference sequence). This CDR3 contains 19 residues. Unmatched junction bases numbered 12, after V lost 0 bases and J lost 1 base. The CDR3 DNA reads TGTGCCACCAGCAGAGATGGTGGGGCAGGGGGTATGAGCAATCAGCCCCAGCATTTT. Protein product: CATSRDGGAGGMSNQPQHF.

The chain links TRBV5-6 to TRBJ1-2; 10 nucleotides match TRBD1. V shed 3 bases, J shed 3 bases, and the junction held 8 bases outside the gene matches. This CDR3 spans 16 amino acids. The germline V gene has CDR1 SGHDT and CDR2 YYEEEE. The CDR3 here is CASSSTDRGQDYGYTF. The CDR3 nucleotides are TGTGCCAGCAGCTCGACTGACAGGGGGCAAGACTATGGCTACACCTTC. The variable domain in full, completed from reference TRBV5-6 and TRBJ1-2, reads DAGVTQSPTHLIKTRGQQVTLRCSPKSGHDTVSWYQQALGQGPQFIFQYYEEEERQRGNFPDRFSGHQFPNYSSELNVNALLLGDSALYLCASSSTDRGQDYGYTFGSGTRLTVV.

The rearrangement joins TRBV6-5 to TRBJ1-1; D ambiguous. Germline CDR1 reads MNHEY; CDR2 reads SVGAGI. CDR3 length: 15 residues. The germline V and J ends were trimmed by 0 bases and 5 bases, with 13 bases remaining between them. The CDR3 region is CASSYSVGMETEAFF. DNA of the CDR3: TGTGCCAGCAGTTACTCTGTTGGGATGGAAACTGAAGCTTTCTTT.

The chain has TRBV13 and TRBJ2-7; 10 positions agree with TRBD2. V lost 3 bases, J lost 4 bases, and 6 bases stayed unmatched. The CDR3 runs 15 residues. Germline loops: CDR1 PRHDT, CDR2 FYEKMQ (reference sequence). CDR3 loop: CASSFPSGGAYEQYF. CDR3 nucleotide sequence: TGTGCCAGCAGCTTTCCCAGCGGGGGGGCTTACGAGCAGTACTTC.

V usage is TRBV19 and J usage is TRBJ1-1; D not certain. Trimming took 7 bases from V and 1 from J, leaving 7 bases between them. Germline loops: CDR1 LNHDA, CDR2 SQIVND (reference sequence). The CDR3 loop spans 12 amino acids. The CDR3 loop reads CASTFGNTEAFF. The CDR3 nucleotides read TGTGCCAGTACCTTCGGGAACACTGAAGCTTTCTTT.

The V gene is TRBV12-5, the J gene TRBJ2-2; D remains unclear. Germline V gene data show CDR1 as LGHNT and CDR2 as FRNRAP. With 6 bases removed from V and 3 bases from J, the gap between germline ends came to 8 bases. CDR3 length equals 13 residues. The CDR3 DNA reads TGTGCTAGTGGCCCCATTGACACCGGGGAGCTGTTTTTT. Its protein is CASGPIDTGELFF.

The rearrangement joins TRBV9 to TRBJ2-1, with D hard to call. The germline CDR1 and CDR2 sequences are SGDLS and YYNGEE. V was pared by 6 bases and J by 9 bases, with 19 bases between. CDR3 length equals 14 residues. CDR3 in DNA: TGTGCCAGCAAGAAGTGGATTCAGGATGTTGAGCAGTTCTTC. Protein product: CASKKWIQDVEQFF.

The chain couples TRBV30 to TRBJ2-3; no definite D call. The V end was cut by 4 bases, the J end by 4 bases, with 3 bases between. This CDR3 has 10 residues. Germline V lookup: CDR1 GTSNPN, CDR2 SVGIG (reference sequence). The CDR3 nucleotides are TGTGCCTGGAAGGCAGATACGCAGTATTTT. Its translation is CAWKADTQYF.

This chain connects TRBV7-9 to TRBJ2-3; 8 bases are shared with TRBD2. The CDR3 covers 14 residues. The germline gives CDR1 SEHNR, CDR2 FQNEAQ (reference sequence). V shed 4 bases, J shed 4 bases, and the junction held 4 bases outside the gene matches. CDR3 sequence (DNA): TGTGCCAGCAGCTATGGACTAGCAGCAGATACGCAGTATTTT. Translated: CASSYGLAADTQYF.

This chain joins TRBV9 and TRBJ2-3; 9 positions agree with TRBD2. Germline CDR1 and CDR2: SGDLS and YYNGEE. V was pared by 4 bases and J by 0 bases, with 6 bases of the junction left unmatched. This CDR3 has 16 amino acids. The CDR3 nucleotides are TGTGCCAGCAGCCCCGGCCTAGCGGGGAGCACAGATACGCAGTATTTT. Its protein is CASSPGLAGSTDTQYF.

In its sample, this clone was seen once. This sequence joins TRBV30 and TRBJ2-2, with D unresolved. This CDR3 has 13 amino acids. V was cut by 6 bases and J by 0 bases, with 8 bases left in between. The germline gives CDR1 GTSNPN, CDR2 SVGIG (reference sequence). For the CDR3, the DNA is TGTGCCTGCAATTTTCCGAACACCGGGGAGCTGTTTTTT. Translated, it gives CACNFPNTGELFF.

The chain employs TRBV11-3 and TRBJ2-2; 9 bases line up with TRBD1. The CDR3 extends over 19 amino acids. V was pared by 3 bases and J by 6 bases, with 17 bases of the junction left unmatched. The V gene's germline CDR1 is SGHNT and CDR2 YENEEA. The CDR3 loop reads CASSLFPGTGTGGAGELFF. CDR3 DNA sequence: TGTGCCAGCAGCTTGTTTCCCGGGACAGGGACGGGAGGTGCCGGGGAGCTGTTTTTT.

The chain links TRBV9 to TRBJ2-7; TRBD2 is a possible D gene (5 bases). The germline gives CDR1 SGDLS, CDR2 YYNGEE. This CDR3 is 14 amino acids long. The V gene lost 4 bases and the J gene lost 0 bases, with 11 bases spanning the gap. In nucleotides, the CDR3 is TGTGCCAGCAGCCCTTTGGGGAGCTCCTACGAGCAGTACTTC. It specifies CASSPLGSSYEQYF.

V gene TRBV18 combines with J gene TRBJ2-5; 9 bases agree with TRBD1. Germline loops: CDR1 KGHSH, CDR2 LQKENI. This CDR3 has 15 residues. J was trimmed by 6 bases and V by 6 bases; bases with no gene match: 11. CDR3 nucleotides: TGTGCCAGCTCGGCCCCGGGACAGGGTTTGAAGACCCAGTACTTC. It codes for CASSAPGQGLKTQYF.

The CDR3 loop is CASSLGPPRNTEAFF. The CDR3 nucleotides are TGTGCCAGCAGTTTAGGCCCTCCTAGGAACACTGAAGCTTTCTTT. The chain uses TRBV27 and TRBJ1-1; D not resolved. This CDR3 contains 15 residues. From germline, CDR1 is MNHEY and CDR2 SMNVEV (reference sequence). The germline V and J ends were trimmed by 2 bases and 1 base, with 11 bases remaining between them.

The chain joins TRBV4-1 to TRBJ2-7, with unresolved D. In germline, CDR1 is MGHRA, CDR2 YSYEKL. This CDR3 region has 15 residues. Deletions cut 0 bases from V and 1 base from J, with 10 bases between. The CDR3 loop reads CASSQDPVASYEQYF. The CDR3 bases are TGCGCCAGCAGCCAAGATCCGGTAGCTTCCTACGAGCAGTACTTC.

The CDR3 here is CASSYTSGAQETQYF. The DNA of the CDR3 is TGTGCCAGCAGTTACACTAGCGGGGCACAAGAGACCCAGTACTTC. The V gene is TRBV7-9, the J gene TRBJ2-5; 10 nucleotides align to TRBD2. Germline assignment: CDR1 SEHNR and CDR2 FQNEAQ (reference sequence). The junction had 6 bases not matched to a gene; V was cut back by 6 bases and J by 2 bases. The CDR3 length is 15 residues.

This clone was detected only once. The chain combines TRBV12-5 with TRBJ1-1; D call uncertain. This CDR3 comprises 13 residues. V was shortened by 10 bases and J by 1 base, with 13 bases between the two germline ends. Germline CDR1 and CDR2: LGHNT and FRNRAP. The CDR3 DNA is TGTGCTACCTTGGCGGAAGCGAACACTGAAGCTTTCTTT. Translating it yields CATLAEANTEAFF.